The clone carrying this T cell receptor beta chain showed up just once. Repertoires were generated with immunoSEQ multiplex PCR, while TCRdb's copy carries only in-frame clones and drops some. The data show more than 25,000 clones, with approximately 90% seen just once and roughly 0.74% held by the top ten. The germline V and J ends were trimmed by 3 bases and 1 base, with 12 bases remaining between them. The CDR3 contains 15 residues. Germline V gene sequence: CDR1 MDHEN, CDR2 SYDVKM. This sample was taken from a study of T cell changes during pregnancy in multiple sclerosis. V gene TRBV28 combines with J gene TRBJ1-1; the D is unclear. The sample was CD4+ T cells from peripheral blood mononuclear cells, taken in the first trimester of pregnancy. This clonotype was sampled from a female donor with multiple sclerosis, enrolled in a pregnancy study. This CDR3 is CASSFIDRRNTEAFF. The CDR3, as DNA: TGTGCCAGCAGTTTCATTGATCGGAGGAACACTGAAGCTTTCTTT. Together with reference TRBV28 and TRBJ1-1, the CDR3 gives the full variable domain: DVKVTQSSRYLVKRTGEKVFLECVQDMDHENMFWYRQDPGLGLRLIYFSYDVKMKEKGDIPEGYSVSREKKERFSLILESASTNQTSMYLCASSFIDRRNTEAFFGQGTRLTVV.